These 8 T cell receptor beta chains were all obtained from the same sample, sequenced in a study of blood T cell repertoires in COVID-19. Data came from immunoSEQ multiplex PCR; TCRdb stores just in-frame clones and leaves some out. Seen here are about 210,000 clones, about 87% observed once, and the top ten hold 2.5%. The sequenced sample was PBMCs or T cells enriched from blood (not recorded which). The receptors shown here come from a middle-aged woman with acute COVID-19.

The V gene is TRBV7-8, the J gene TRBJ2-2; D not certain. Trimming left V 5 bases short and J 4 bases short, with 11 bases between. The germline CDR1 and CDR2 sequences are SGHVS and FQNEAQ. The CDR3 has 14 residues. CDR3 residues: CASSLRLGTGELFF. The CDR3 nucleotides are TGTGCCAGCAGCCTACGACTGGGCACCGGGGAGCTGTTTTTT.

The gene calls are TRBV4-3 and TRBJ2-1; D is ambiguous. The length of the CDR3 is 15 residues. The V gene lost 4 bases and the J gene lost 0 bases, with 10 bases spanning the gap. CDR1 is LGHNA, CDR2 YSLEER, per germline. The CDR3 bases are TGCGCCAGCAGCCGAACGGGTAACTCCTACAATGAGCAGTTCTTC. This codes for CASSRTGNSYNEQFF.

DNA of the CDR3: TGTGCCAGCAGTTTAAGCGTTTCTGGAAACACCATATATTTT. Translation: CASSLSVSGNTIYF. V usage is TRBV27 and J usage is TRBJ1-3; D unclear. V was cut by 2 bases and J by 1 base, with 6 bases left in between. This CDR3 comprises 14 residues. Germline V gives CDR1 MNHEY, CDR2 SMNVEV (reference sequence).

V is TRBV28 and J is TRBJ2-7; 7 bases are a match to TRBD2. Germline-derived CDR1 and CDR2 are MDHEN and SYDVKM. V was clipped by 3 bases and J by 6 bases; unmatched bases: 5. CDR3 length: 13 amino acids. CDR3 coding DNA: TGTGCCAGCAGTTTGGGGGGGATCCGCGAGCAGTACGTC. Its protein product is CASSLGGIREQYV.

The chain joins TRBV3-1 (or the pseudogene TRBV3-2) to TRBJ2-1, with D maybe TRBD1 (6 bases). The V and J ends lost 1 base and 5 bases respectively, with 12 bases between them. This CDR3 is 15 amino acids long. CDR1 and CDR2 from the germline V gene are LGHDT and YNNKEL (reference sequence). CDR3 loop: CASSQGVGTHNEQFF. The CDR3, as DNA: TGTGCCAGCAGCCAAGGCGTAGGGACACACAATGAGCAGTTCTTC.

V gene TRBV30 combines with J gene TRBJ2-5; 8 bases line up with TRBD1. The length of the CDR3 is 16 residues. With V trimmed by 8 bases and J by 2 bases, 16 bases remained unmatched. Germline-derived CDR1 and CDR2 are GTSNPN and SVGIG (reference sequence). CDR3 coding DNA: TGTGCCCACGGGCAGGGGGCCAACCCCATACAAGAGACCCAGTACTTC. Amino acids: CAHGQGANPIQETQYF.

This clone came up once. The chain couples TRBV4-1 to TRBJ2-1; D ambiguous. The V and J ends lost 2 bases and 4 bases respectively, with 9 bases between them. The CDR3 has 14 residues. Germline V gives CDR1 MGHRA, CDR2 YSYEKL. In DNA, the CDR3 is TGCGCCAGCAGCCAAAACCCTACTTACAATGAGCAGTTCTTC. Encoded protein: CASSQNPTYNEQFF.

The chain joins TRBV10-3 to TRBJ2-3, with D uncertain. The germline V gene has CDR1 ENHRY and CDR2 SYGVKD. CDR3 length: 15 residues. The V gene lost 4 bases and the J gene lost 0 bases, with 11 bases spanning the gap. The CDR3 DNA follows: TGTGCCATCAGTGCTGAGCGTTCCAGCACAGATACGCAGTATTTT. This gives the protein CAISAERSSTDTQYF.